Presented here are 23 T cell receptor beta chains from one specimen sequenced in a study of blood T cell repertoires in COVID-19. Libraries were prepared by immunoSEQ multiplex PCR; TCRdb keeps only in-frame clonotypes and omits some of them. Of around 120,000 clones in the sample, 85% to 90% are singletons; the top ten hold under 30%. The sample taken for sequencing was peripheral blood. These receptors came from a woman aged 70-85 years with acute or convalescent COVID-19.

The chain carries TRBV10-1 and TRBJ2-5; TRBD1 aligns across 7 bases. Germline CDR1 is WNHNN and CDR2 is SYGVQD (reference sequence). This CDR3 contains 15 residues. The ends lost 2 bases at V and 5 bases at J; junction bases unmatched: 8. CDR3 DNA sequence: TGCGCCAGCAGTGAGACAGGGGACCCTCGCGAGACCCAGTACTTC. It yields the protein CASSETGDPRETQYF.

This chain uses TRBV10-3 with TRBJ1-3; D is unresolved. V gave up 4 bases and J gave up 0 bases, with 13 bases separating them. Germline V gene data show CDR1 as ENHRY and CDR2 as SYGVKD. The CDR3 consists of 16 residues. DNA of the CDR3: TGTGCCATCAGTGGTTCGCCCGGGATCTCTGGAAACACCATATATTTT. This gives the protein CAISGSPGISGNTIYF.

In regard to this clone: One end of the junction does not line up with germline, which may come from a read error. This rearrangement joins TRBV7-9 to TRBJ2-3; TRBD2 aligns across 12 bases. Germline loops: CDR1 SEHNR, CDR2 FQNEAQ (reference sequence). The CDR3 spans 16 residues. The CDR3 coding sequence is TGTGCCAGCAGCCTAGCGGGGGGGCGGAGTGTAGATACGCAGTATTTT. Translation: CASSLAGGRSVDTQYF.

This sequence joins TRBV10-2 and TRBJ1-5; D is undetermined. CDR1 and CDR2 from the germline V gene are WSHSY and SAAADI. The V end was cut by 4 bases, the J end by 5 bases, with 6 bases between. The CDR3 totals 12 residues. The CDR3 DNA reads TGCGCCAGCAGTGTTAGAGATCAGCCCCAGCATTTT. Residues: CASSVRDQPQHF.

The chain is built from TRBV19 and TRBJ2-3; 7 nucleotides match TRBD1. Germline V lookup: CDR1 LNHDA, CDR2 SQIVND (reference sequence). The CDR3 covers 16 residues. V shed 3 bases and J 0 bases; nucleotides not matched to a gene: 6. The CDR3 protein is CASSIRDSPSTDTQYF. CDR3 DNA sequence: TGTGCCAGTAGTATCCGGGACAGTCCTAGCACAGATACGCAGTATTTT.

CDR3 in amino acids: CASSEATRGGNEQFF. The CDR3 DNA sequence: TGTGCCAGCAGTGAAGCGACTCGAGGGGGCAATGAGCAGTTCTTC. The rearrangement links TRBV2 to TRBJ2-1, with D possibly TRBD1 on 6 matching bases. Trimming took off 0 bases at V and 6 bases at J, with 12 bases between the two ends. The CDR3 runs to 15 residues. Looked up from germline, CDR1 is SNHLY and CDR2 is FYNNEI.

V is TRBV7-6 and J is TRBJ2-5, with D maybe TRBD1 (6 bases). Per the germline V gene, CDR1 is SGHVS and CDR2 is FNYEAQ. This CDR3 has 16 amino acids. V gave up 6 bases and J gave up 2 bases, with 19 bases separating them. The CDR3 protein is CASRKIQGQQQETQYF. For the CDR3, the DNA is TGTGCCAGCAGAAAAATTCAGGGGCAGCAACAAGAGACCCAGTACTTC.

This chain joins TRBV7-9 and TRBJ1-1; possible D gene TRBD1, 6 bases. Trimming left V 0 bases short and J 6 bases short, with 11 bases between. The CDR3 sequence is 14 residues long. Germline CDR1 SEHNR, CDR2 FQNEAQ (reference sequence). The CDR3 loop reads CASSLAAGDSEAFF. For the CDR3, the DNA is TGTGCCAGCAGCTTAGCAGCAGGGGATTCTGAAGCTTTCTTT.

The DNA of the CDR3 is TGCGCCAGCAGTTCACAGGGGCAAGAGACCCAGTACTTC. Its protein product is CASSSQGQETQYF. This chain connects TRBV10-2 to TRBJ2-5; 7 nucleotides align to TRBD1. Germline V gene data show CDR1 as WSHSY and CDR2 as SAAADI. This CDR3 is built from 13 residues. Trimming cost V 5 bases and J 2 bases; bases outside gene matches: 2.

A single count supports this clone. The CDR3 DNA reads TGTGCCAGCAGTACGGTTGATTGGGGAGCCTACGAGCAGTACTTC. This codes for CASSTVDWGAYEQYF. The chain combines TRBV28 with TRBJ2-7; weak D call: TRBD2 (5 bases). Germline values: CDR1 MDHEN, CDR2 SYDVKM. This CDR3 is built from 15 residues. V dropped 5 bases and J dropped 2 bases, with 16 bases sitting between them.

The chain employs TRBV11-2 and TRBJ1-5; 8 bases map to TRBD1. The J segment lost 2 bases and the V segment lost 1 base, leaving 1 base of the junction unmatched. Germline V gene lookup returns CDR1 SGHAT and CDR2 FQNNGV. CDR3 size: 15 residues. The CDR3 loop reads CASSLGGQGNQPQHF. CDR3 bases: TGTGCCAGCAGCTTAGGGGGACAGGGCAATCAGCCCCAGCATTTT.

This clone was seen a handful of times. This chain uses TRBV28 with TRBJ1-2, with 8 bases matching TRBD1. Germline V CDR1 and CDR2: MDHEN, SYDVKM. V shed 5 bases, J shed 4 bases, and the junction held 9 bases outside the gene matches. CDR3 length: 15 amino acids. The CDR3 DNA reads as TGTGCCAGCAGTCAAGGACAGGGATCCTTCTATGGCTACACCTTC. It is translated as CASSQGQGSFYGYTF.

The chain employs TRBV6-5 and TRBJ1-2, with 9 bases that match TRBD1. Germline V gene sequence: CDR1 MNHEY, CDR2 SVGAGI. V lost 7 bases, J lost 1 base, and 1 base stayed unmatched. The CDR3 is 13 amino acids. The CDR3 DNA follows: TGTGCCAGCAAGACAGGGGGTAACTATGGCTACACCTTC. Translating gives CASKTGGNYGYTF.

CDR3 sequence (DNA): TGTGCCACCAGCAGAGATAGAGGGGGCCCAAGGACACCCCTCCACTTT. Translating gives CATSRDRGGPRTPLHF. This chain connects TRBV15 to TRBJ1-6; TRBD1 matches at 7 bases. This CDR3 spans 16 amino acids. The V segment lost 0 bases and the J segment 11 bases; nucleotides outside the gene matches: 10. Germline V lookup: CDR1 LNHNV, CDR2 YYDKDF (reference sequence).

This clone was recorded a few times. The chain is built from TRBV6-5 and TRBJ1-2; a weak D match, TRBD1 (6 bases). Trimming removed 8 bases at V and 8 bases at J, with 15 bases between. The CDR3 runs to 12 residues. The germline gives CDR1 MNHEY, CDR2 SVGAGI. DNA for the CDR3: TGTGCCAGCTACGCAGGGGCAAGGGGCTACACCTTC. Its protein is CASYAGARGYTF.

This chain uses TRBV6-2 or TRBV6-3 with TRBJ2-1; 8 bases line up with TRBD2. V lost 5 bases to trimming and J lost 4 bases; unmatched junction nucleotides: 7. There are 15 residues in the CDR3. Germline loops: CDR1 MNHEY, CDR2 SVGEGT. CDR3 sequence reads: CASSPSGGQYNEQFF. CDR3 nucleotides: TGTGCCAGCAGTCCCTCGGGGGGGCAATACAATGAGCAGTTCTTC.

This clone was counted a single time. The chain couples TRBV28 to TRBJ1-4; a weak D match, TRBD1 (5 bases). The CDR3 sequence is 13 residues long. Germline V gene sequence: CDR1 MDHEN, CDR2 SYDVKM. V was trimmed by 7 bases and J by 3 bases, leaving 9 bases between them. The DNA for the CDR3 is TGTGCCAGCAAGGACACATCTAATGAAAAACTGTTTTTT. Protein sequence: CASKDTSNEKLFF.

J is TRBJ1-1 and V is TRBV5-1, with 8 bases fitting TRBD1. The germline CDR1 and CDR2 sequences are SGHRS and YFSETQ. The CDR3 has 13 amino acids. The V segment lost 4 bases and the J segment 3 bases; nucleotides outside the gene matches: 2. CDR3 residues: CASSKGQDTEAFF. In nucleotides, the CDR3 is TGCGCCAGCAGCAAGGGACAGGACACTGAAGCTTTCTTT. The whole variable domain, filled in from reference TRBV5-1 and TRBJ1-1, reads KAGVTQTPRYLIKTRGQQVTLSCSPISGHRSVSWYQQTPGQGLQFLFEYFSETQRNKGNFPGRFSGRQFSNSRSEMNVSTLELGDSALYLCASSKGQDTEAFFGQGTRLTVV.

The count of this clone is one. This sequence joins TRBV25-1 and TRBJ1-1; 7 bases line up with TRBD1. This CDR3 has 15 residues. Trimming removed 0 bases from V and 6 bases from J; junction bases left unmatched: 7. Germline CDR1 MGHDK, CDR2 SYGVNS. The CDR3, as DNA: TGTGCCAGCAGTGAATATAGAGGGGGCGGATCTGAAGCTTTCTTT. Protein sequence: CASSEYRGGGSEAFF.

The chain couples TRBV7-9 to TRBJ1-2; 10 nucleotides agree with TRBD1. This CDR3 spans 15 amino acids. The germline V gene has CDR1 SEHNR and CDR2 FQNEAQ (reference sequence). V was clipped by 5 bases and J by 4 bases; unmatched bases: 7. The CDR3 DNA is TGTGCCAGCAGCCCCGACAGGGGGCAAGGCTATGGCTACACCTTC. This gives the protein CASSPDRGQGYGYTF.

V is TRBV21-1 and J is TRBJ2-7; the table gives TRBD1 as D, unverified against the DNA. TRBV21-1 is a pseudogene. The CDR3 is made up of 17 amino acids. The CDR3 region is CASSKSCRDRVTYEQYF. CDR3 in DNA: TGTGCCAGCAGCAAATCCTGCCGGGACAGGGTAACCTACGAGCAGTACTTC.

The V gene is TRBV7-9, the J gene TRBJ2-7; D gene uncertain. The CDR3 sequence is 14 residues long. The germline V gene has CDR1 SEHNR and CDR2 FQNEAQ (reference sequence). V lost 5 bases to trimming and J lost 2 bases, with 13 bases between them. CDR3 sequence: CASSPPTATYEQYF. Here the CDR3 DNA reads TGTGCCAGCAGCCCGCCTACAGCCACCTACGAGCAGTACTTC.

The CDR3 loop is CASRAGRNQPQHF. The CDR3 DNA reads TGTGCCAGTAGGGCGGGTCGCAATCAGCCCCAGCATTTT. The chain couples TRBV19 to TRBJ1-5; D gene ambiguous. This CDR3 spans 13 amino acids. Trimming removed 6 bases at V and 2 bases at J, with 8 bases between. Per germline, CDR1 LNHDA and CDR2 SQIVND (reference sequence).